This T cell receptor (beta chain) was recovered during a study of cytomegalovirus exposure and HLA in healthy donors. The overall study: As released early, the data held 75 million to 90 million unique TCRs from HLA-typed donors. Overall study findings and caveats: Listed as cytomegalovirus-associated were approximately 160 TCR beta chains. Analysis performed later showed TCR beta chains linked to HLA being more clonally expanded than equally common others.

The germline V and J ends were trimmed by 3 bases and 3 bases, with 11 bases remaining between them. Germline V gene sequence: CDR1 SQVTM, CDR2 ANQGSEA. CDR3 size: 13 residues. Nominally healthy donors provided the samples, though records likely missed some immune exposures. For this clone: Its antigen is as yet unknown.

Primers: 60 Vbeta forward and 13 Jbeta reverse. This table comes from immunoSEQ multiplex PCR, and its TCRdb copy is limited to in-frame clones, with some not included. The sample lists some 150,000 clones; 60% to 85% were seen once. The receptor's source is a male donor in good health and CMV-seronegative. The specimen sequenced was PBMCs. The V gene is TRBV29-1, the J gene TRBJ1-2, with TRBD1 as a possible D gene (5 bases). The CDR3 DNA follows: TGCAGCGTTGAGTATGGGGCGGACTATGGCTACACCTTC. Its protein product is CSVEYGADYGYTF.